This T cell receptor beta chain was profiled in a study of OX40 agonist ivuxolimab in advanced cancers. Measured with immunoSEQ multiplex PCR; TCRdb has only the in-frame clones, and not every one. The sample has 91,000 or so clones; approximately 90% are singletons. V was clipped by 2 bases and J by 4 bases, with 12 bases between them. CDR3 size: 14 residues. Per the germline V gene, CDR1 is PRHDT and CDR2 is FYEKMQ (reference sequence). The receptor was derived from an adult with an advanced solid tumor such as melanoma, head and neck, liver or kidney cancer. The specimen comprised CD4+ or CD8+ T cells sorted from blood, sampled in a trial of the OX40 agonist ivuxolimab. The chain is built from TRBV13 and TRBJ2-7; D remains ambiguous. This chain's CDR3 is CASSLRRMSYEQYF. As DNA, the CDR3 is TGTGCCAGCAGCTTAAGGAGAATGTCTTACGAGCAGTACTTC.